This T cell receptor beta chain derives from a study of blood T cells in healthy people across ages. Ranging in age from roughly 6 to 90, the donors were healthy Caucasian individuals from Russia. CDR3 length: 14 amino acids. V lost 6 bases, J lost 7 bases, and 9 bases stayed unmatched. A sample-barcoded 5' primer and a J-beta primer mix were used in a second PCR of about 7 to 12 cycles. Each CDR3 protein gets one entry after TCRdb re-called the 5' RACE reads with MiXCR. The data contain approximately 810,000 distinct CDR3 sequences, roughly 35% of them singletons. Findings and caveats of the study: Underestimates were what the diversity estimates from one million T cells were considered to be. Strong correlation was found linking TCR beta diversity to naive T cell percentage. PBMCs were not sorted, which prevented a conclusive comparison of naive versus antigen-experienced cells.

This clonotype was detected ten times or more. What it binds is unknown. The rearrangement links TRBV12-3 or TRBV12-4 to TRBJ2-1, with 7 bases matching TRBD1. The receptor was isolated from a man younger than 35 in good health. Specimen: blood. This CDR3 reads CASSTGTVWNEQFF. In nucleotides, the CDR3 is TGTGCCAGCAGCACCGGGACAGTCTGGAATGAGCAGTTCTTC.